The 23 T cell receptor beta chains presented below share a single source sample, sequenced in a study of shared clonotypes between healthy human individuals (TCRdb year 2020). Library prep was done by the immunoSEQ multiplex PCR assay. Entries here come from immuneACCESS through TCRdb and include only in-frame sequences with V and J called. Some clones fail to appear in such tables; in the studies checked, an unresolved V gene covers under half of the shortfall, and the cause of the remainder is unknown. This sample holds 2 million to 3 million clones; under 95% were observed only once. The ten largest clonotypes hold roughly 0.39% of the sample. Input material: naive CD4+ T cells from PBMCs. What the cell subset or site label conveys for this sample: CD45RA+ positively selected. Every receptor here comes from a young man in good health. Some clones in this sample may be carry-over from other donors' samples.

The CDR3 sequence: CASSLALQGLRSEAFF. In DNA, the CDR3 is TGTGCCAGCAGCTTGGCCTTGCAGGGGCTCCGTTCTGAAGCTTTCTTT. The chain employs TRBV5-6 and TRBJ1-1; maybe TRBD1 (6 bases). With 0 bases removed from V and 6 bases from J, the gap between germline ends came to 18 bases. This CDR3 contains 16 residues. Germline lookup yields CDR1 SGHDT and CDR2 YYEEEE.

The chain couples TRBV4-2 to TRBJ1-3; TRBD1 matches at 9 bases. Germline CDR1 is LGHNA and CDR2 is YNFKEQ. The J segment lost 7 bases and the V segment lost 1 base, leaving 2 bases of the junction unmatched. The CDR3 contains 14 residues. The chain's CDR3 is CASSQGQGGNTIYF. Here the CDR3 DNA reads TGTGCCAGCAGCCAAGGACAGGGGGGGAACACCATATATTTT.

This chain links TRBV28 with TRBJ2-2, with 9 positions matching TRBD1. The CDR3 extends over 17 amino acids. V shed 6 bases, J shed 1 base, and the junction held 9 bases outside the gene matches. CDR1 MDHEN and CDR2 SYDVKM come from the germline V gene. CDR3 nucleotide sequence: TGTGCCAGCAGGCGTCCCGGGACAGGGTGGAACACCGGGGAGCTGTTTTTT. Translating it yields CASRRPGTGWNTGELFF. The entire variable domain, with the rest obtained from reference TRBV28 and TRBJ2-2, is as follows: DVKVTQSSRYLVKRTGEKVFLECVQDMDHENMFWYRQDPGLGLRLIYFSYDVKMKEKGDIPEGYSVSREKKERFSLILESASTNQTSMYLCASRRPGTGWNTGELFFGEGSRLTVL.

V gene TRBV5-1 combines with J gene TRBJ1-3, with 9 bases fitting TRBD1. V was clipped by 1 base and J by 1 base; unmatched bases: 3. Germline V gives CDR1 SGHRS, CDR2 YFSETQ. CDR3 length: 16 amino acids. CDR3 DNA: TGCGCCAGCAGCTTGTTCGGGACAGGGTCTGGAAACACCATATATTTT. Its translation is CASSLFGTGSGNTIYF.

There are a few counts of this clone. The V and J genes are TRBV30 and TRBJ2-7; no definite D call. Germline lookup yields CDR1 GTSNPN and CDR2 SVGIG (reference sequence). This CDR3 has 15 residues. V lost 3 bases, J lost 2 bases, and 17 bases lay in between. CDR3 DNA sequence: TGTGCCTGGAGCGCCGGGCCGACTTCGACCTACGAGCAGTACTTC. This gives the protein CAWSAGPTSTYEQYF. Complete variable domain (other parts from reference TRBV30 and TRBJ2-7): SQTIHQWPATLVQPVGSPLSLECTVEGTSNPNLYWYRQAAGRGLQLLFYSVGIGQISSEVPQNLSASRPQDRQFILSSKKLLLSDSGFYLCAWSAGPTSTYEQYFGPGTRLTVT.

As to this clone: The same CDR3 arises from other DNA sequences in this sample as well. The chain recombines TRBV11-2 with TRBJ2-5; D may be TRBD1 (6 bases). V was trimmed by 3 bases and J by 2 bases, leaving 7 bases between them. CDR3 length equals 13 residues. The V gene's germline CDR1 is SGHAT and CDR2 FQNNGV. For the CDR3, the DNA is TGTGCCAGCAGCTTTGGACAGCAAGAGACCCAGTACTTC. Its translation: CASSFGQQETQYF.

Remarks on this clone: Different DNA sequences within this sample yield the same CDR3. This chain connects TRBV6-5 to TRBJ1-5; D gene ambiguous. V was pared by 6 bases and J by 0 bases, with 9 bases between. The CDR3 contains 14 residues. Germline CDR1 and CDR2: MNHEY and SVGAGI. This CDR3 is CASSSPGSNQPQHF. The CDR3 DNA follows: TGTGCCAGCAGCTCCCCCGGTAGCAATCAGCCCCAGCATTTT.

The rearrangement uses TRBV5-1 and TRBJ2-5; D perhaps matches TRBD1 (6 bases). CDR1 and CDR2 from the germline V gene are SGHRS and YFSETQ. The ends were cut back, 4 bases at V and 5 bases at J, with 15 bases in the middle. The CDR3 length is 14 residues. The CDR3 loop reads CASSIDRFSETQYF. The CDR3 DNA reads as TGCGCCAGCAGCATCGACAGGTTTTCGGAGACCCAGTACTTC.

The rearrangement joins TRBV6-5 to TRBJ1-5; D is ambiguous. Germline assignment: CDR1 MNHEY and CDR2 SVGAGI. This CDR3 comprises 14 residues. V was clipped by 1 base and J by 4 bases, with 8 bases between them. CDR3 nucleotide sequence: TGTGCCAGCAGTTACTACAGAACGAATCAGCCCCAGCATTTT. Protein sequence: CASSYYRTNQPQHF.

The chain is built from TRBV28 and TRBJ1-2; D ambiguous. Germline CDR1 and CDR2: MDHEN and SYDVKM. The CDR3 has 13 residues. V lost 6 bases and J 8 bases, leaving 16 bases between the germline ends. This CDR3 is CASRHEPLEGYTF. Written as DNA, the CDR3 is TGTGCCAGCAGACACGAGCCCCTAGAAGGCTACACCTTC.

The chain uses TRBV4-1 and TRBJ1-2; TRBD1 is a possible D gene (5 bases). The CDR3 spans 15 residues. CDR1 is MGHRA, CDR2 YSYEKL, per germline. V was pared by 2 bases and J by 4 bases, with 14 bases between. CDR3 sequence reads: CASSQPGRVRYGYTF. CDR3 DNA: TGCGCCAGCAGCCAACCAGGGAGGGTTCGCTATGGCTACACCTTC.

Only one count was recorded for this clone. This sequence joins TRBV7-2 and TRBJ1-1; a weak D match, TRBD1 (6 bases). Trimming pared 3 bases from V and 5 bases from J, leaving 7 bases between. The CDR3 totals 12 residues. CDR1 and CDR2 (germline): SGHTA, FQGNSA. The CDR3 nucleotides are TGTGCCAGCAGCTTGGACAGAACTGAAGCTTTCTTT. This gives the protein CASSLDRTEAFF. Full variable domain (rest looked up from reference TRBV7-2 and TRBJ1-1): GAGVSQSPSNKVTEKGKDVELRCDPISGHTALYWYRQSLGQGLEFLIYFQGNSAPDKSGLPSDRFSAERTGGSVSTLTIQRTQQEDSAVYLCASSLDRTEAFFGQGTRLTVV.

The chain carries TRBV28 and TRBJ1-1, with D possibly TRBD1 on 5 matching bases. Trimming removed 6 bases at V and 11 bases at J, with 19 bases between. This CDR3 spans 13 amino acids. In germline, CDR1 is MDHEN, CDR2 SYDVKM. The CDR3 DNA sequence: TGTGCCAGCAGCCCCTCCCAGGGAGGGCAGGCTTTCTTT. This gives the protein CASSPSQGGQAFF.

This clone was seen a few times. The V gene is TRBV6-6, the J gene TRBJ1-5; no reliable D call. The V gene's germline CDR1 is MNHNY and CDR2 SVGAGI (reference sequence). The germline V and J ends were trimmed by 7 bases and 3 bases, with 13 bases remaining between them. This CDR3 region has 14 residues. The CDR3 bases are TGTGCCAGCAACCTGAGAGGCGCCAATCAGCCCCAGCATTTT. It is translated as CASNLRGANQPQHF.

V gene TRBV5-6 combines with J gene TRBJ2-7, with D unclear. Germline V gene lookup returns CDR1 SGHDT and CDR2 YYEEEE. The CDR3 consists of 14 residues. Trimming cost V 2 bases and J 0 bases, with 9 bases left between them. The CDR3 sequence is CASSFSMSSYEQYF. The CDR3 region has the DNA TGTGCCAGCAGCTTTTCGATGAGCTCCTACGAGCAGTACTTC.

V and J are TRBV28 and TRBJ2-7; TRBD1 is a possible D gene (6 bases). Germline values: CDR1 MDHEN, CDR2 SYDVKM. The CDR3 sequence is 14 residues long. The ends were cut back, 6 bases at V and 2 bases at J, with 14 bases in the middle. CDR3 sequence: CASSTQGPTYEQYF. The CDR3, as DNA: TGTGCCAGCAGCACTCAGGGGCCTACCTACGAGCAGTACTTC.

V is TRBV7-8 and J is TRBJ2-1; a possible D gene is TRBD1 (6 bases). The germline V and J ends were trimmed by 1 base and 7 bases, with 14 bases remaining between them. This CDR3 contains 15 residues. Germline V lookup: CDR1 SGHVS, CDR2 FQNEAQ. This CDR3 is CASSLGRGRKNEQFF. DNA for the CDR3: TGTGCCAGCAGCTTAGGCAGGGGTAGGAAGAATGAGCAGTTCTTC.

In this sample, this clone turned up once. The J gene is TRBJ2-2, the V gene TRBV7-2; D is ambiguous. CDR3 length: 16 amino acids. The V end lost 7 bases, the J end lost 4 bases, and 19 bases lay between the germline ends. Germline loops: CDR1 SGHTA, CDR2 FQGNSA. CDR3 nucleotides: TGTGCCAGCAACTCTGGTGGCCGGCGAGGCACCGGGGAGCTGTTTTTT. The encoded protein is CASNSGGRRGTGELFF.

J is TRBJ1-4 and V is TRBV21-1. TRBV21-1 is termed a pseudogene. This CDR3 spans 17 amino acids. The CDR3 reads CASSSSRGETFFEKLFF. DNA of the CDR3: TGTGCCAGCAGCTCATCCCGGGGGGAGACTTTTTTTGAAAAACTGTTTTTT.

The chain recombines TRBV11-2 with TRBJ2-5; 7 bases line up with TRBD2. Germline V gene lookup returns CDR1 SGHAT and CDR2 FQNNGV. Trimming removed 2 bases from V and 4 bases from J; junction bases left unmatched: 7. This CDR3 comprises 15 residues. CDR3 in DNA: TGTGCCAGCAGCTTACTTAGCGGGCGGGGAGAGACCCAGTACTTC. It yields the protein CASSLLSGRGETQYF.

The rearrangement uses TRBV5-1 and TRBJ2-3, with a weak D call TRBD2 (5 bases). The CDR3 spans 14 residues. Germline V gene data show CDR1 as SGHRS and CDR2 as YFSETQ. V lost 7 bases and J lost 1, with 13 bases in between. CDR3 in amino acids: CASSRLTGTDTQYF. The CDR3 coding sequence is TGCGCCAGCTCCCGACTAACGGGCACAGATACGCAGTATTTT. Drawing the rest from reference TRBV5-1 and TRBJ2-3, the complete variable domain is KAGVTQTPRYLIKTRGQQVTLSCSPISGHRSVSWYQQTPGQGLQFLFEYFSETQRNKGNFPGRFSGRQFSNSRSEMNVSTLELGDSALYLCASSRLTGTDTQYFGPGTRLTVL.

CDR3: CAIRRTESTDTQYF. The CDR3 nucleotides are TGTGCCATCAGGCGGACAGAAAGCACAGATACGCAGTATTTT. The rearrangement uses TRBV10-3 and TRBJ2-3, with D perhaps matching TRBD1 (6 bases). The CDR3 length is 14 residues. Germline loops: CDR1 ENHRY, CDR2 SYGVKD. Trimming took off 6 bases at V and 0 bases at J, with 10 bases between the two ends.

This chain joins TRBV12-5 and TRBJ1-1; no reliable D call. The CDR3 is 14 amino acids. Germline V lookup: CDR1 LGHNT, CDR2 FRNRAP. V was pared by 5 bases and J by 1 base, with 11 bases between. The CDR3 DNA is TGTGCTAGTGGTGAGACCTCACGGAACACTGAAGCTTTCTTT. Translating it yields CASGETSRNTEAFF.